This entry concerns a single TCR beta chain. Its recognized antigen is unknown. Per-nucleotide qualities are absent, and no much larger clonotype sits a single base away. TCRbeta CDR3 regions were amplified from genomic DNA by means of the immunoSEQ Assay, a bias-controlled multiplex PCR. The authors processed their data as follows. Nucleated cell counts per sample were estimated from amplification of reference gene primers within the assay. To quantify the absolute abundance of each unique TCRbeta CDR3 rearrangement, sequence reads were collapsed and filtered. Productive Simpson clonality was computed per sample as the square root of Simpson's diversity index over productive rearrangements. Held by TCRdb, this immuneACCESS table contains in-frame sequences only and omits some clones. Under half of the omission traces to an unresolved V gene where checked; the cause of the rest is unknown. V and J calls and clone size are those listed in that table; D and trimming were worked out from the DNA. The sample table shows roughly 74,000 clones, and around 89% are seen once. The ten largest clones represent 1.2% of the sample.

CDR1 and CDR2 were assigned from the germline V gene as MNHEY and SVGEGT. A distance of 14 bases separates the germline ends of V and J, which lose 1 base and 5 bases respectively. From the cysteine up to the phenylalanine, the CDR3 has a length of 15 residues. Just the 45-base CDR3 DNA is kept, in frame starting at base 1. The data were obtained in a study of blood T cell repertoires in COVID-19 (dated by TCRdb to 2020 to 2021). Regarding the research as a whole: Samples covering the acute and convalescent phases of COVID-19 were provided by collaborators in the United States, Italy and Spain. Where HLA class I and class II types were available, the types were taken from metadata supplied by the sample provider, not from assay-based typing. The sample metadata nearly always contained a de-identified subject ID, COVID-19 status, age in years and sex. Deeply sampled blood TCRbeta repertoires from subjects exposed to, actively infected with, or recovered from COVID-19 were included in the dataset. The material from the prospective study consisted of cDNA or gDNA derived from T cells, B-cell-depleted T cells, or PBMCs. A freely available public database, intended as a resource for researchers studying the immune response to SARS-CoV-2, is where the repertoires were released. The samples were drawn from two sources: the first 160 participants of the ongoing ImmuneRACE study, and 950 to 1,500 subjects contributed by 6 global collaborators. General conclusions and limits of the study: How much clinical and demographic metadata was included differed by source and by participant, and the metadata was provided uncurated.

Enrolling through a virtual design, the prospective study's participants ranged in age from roughly 18 to 90 years and lived across some 22 United States geographic areas. Cohort assignment in the prospective study relied on participant-reported clinical history from a screening survey and a study questionnaire. Mobile phlebotomists in the prospective study collected whole blood, serum and a nasopharyngeal or oropharyngeal swab from every participant. Prospective study participants could optionally give additional blood draws and questionnaires over an approximately two-month period. Before DNA extraction, prospective study blood samples were shipped either frozen or at room temperature.

This TCR derives from a woman between 45 and 65 years old with acute COVID-19. The V and J genes are TRBV6-2 or TRBV6-3 and TRBJ1-2; the D gene cannot be named for sure. Sample: PBMCs or T cells enriched from blood (not recorded which). The CDR3 amino acid sequence is: CASSYLDGATYGYTF. The sequence in DNA is TGTGCCAGCAGTTACTTAGACGGAGCCACTTATGGCTACACCTTC.